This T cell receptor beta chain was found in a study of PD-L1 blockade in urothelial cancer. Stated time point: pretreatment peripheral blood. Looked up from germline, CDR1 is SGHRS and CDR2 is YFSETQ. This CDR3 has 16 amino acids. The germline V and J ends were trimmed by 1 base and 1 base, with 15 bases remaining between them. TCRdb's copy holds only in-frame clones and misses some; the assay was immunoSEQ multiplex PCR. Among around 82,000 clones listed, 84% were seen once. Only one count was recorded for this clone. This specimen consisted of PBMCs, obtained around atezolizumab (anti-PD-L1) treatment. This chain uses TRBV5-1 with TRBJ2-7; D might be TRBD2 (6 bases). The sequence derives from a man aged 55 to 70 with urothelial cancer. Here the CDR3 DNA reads TGCGCCAGCAGCTTGAATATGCAGGAGGGGTCCTACGAGCAGTACTTC. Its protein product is CASSLNMQEGSYEQYF.